What follows is one TCR beta chain and its context. The target antigen is unknown. At one of its ends the junction is not consistent with the germline gene, which may arise from a read error. The whole isolated RNA underwent reverse transcription, so sequencing captured expressed TCRB transcripts. Libraries were prepared by immunoSEQ multiplex PCR; TCRdb keeps only in-frame clonotypes and omits some of them. The sample holds 900,000 or so clones, roughly a sixth seen once. This entry comes from a study of beta chain features in type 1 diabetes. Study-wide points: Shorter templates might be favored by PCR, and equally so in patients and in controls.

Sequencing was done on a sample of naive CD4+ T cells from blood. The receptor's source is a young woman in good health.

CDR3: CASSLAPIGTLEAFF. The DNA of the CDR3 is TGTGCTAGCAGCTTAGCGCCAATTGGGACATTAGAAGCTTTCTTT. The gene calls are TRBV7-7 and TRBJ1-1; maybe TRBD1 (6 bases). Germline CDR1 reads SSHAT; CDR2 reads FNYEAQ (reference sequence). The CDR3 consists of 15 residues.